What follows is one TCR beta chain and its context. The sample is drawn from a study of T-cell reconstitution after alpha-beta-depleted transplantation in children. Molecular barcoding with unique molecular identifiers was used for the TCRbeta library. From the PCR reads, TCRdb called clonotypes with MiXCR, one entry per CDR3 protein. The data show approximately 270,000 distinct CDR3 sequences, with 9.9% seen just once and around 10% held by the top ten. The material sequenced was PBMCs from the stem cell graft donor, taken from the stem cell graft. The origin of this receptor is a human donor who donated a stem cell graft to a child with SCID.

The CDR3 region is CASSLTGAPYNEQFF. The CDR3 region has the DNA TGTGCCAGCAGCTTGACAGGGGCCCCTTACAATGAGCAGTTCTTC. The chain uses TRBV7-8 and TRBJ2-1; the match to TRBD1 covers 8 bases. V dropped 3 bases and J dropped 4; count of bases not matched to a gene: 5. Germline V gene sequence: CDR1 SGHVS, CDR2 FQNEAQ. The CDR3 spans 15 residues.